In this sample, the clone carrying this T cell receptor beta chain turned up many times. Antigen unknown. This sample was included in a study of T cells in Graves' hyperthyroidism and ophthalmopathy. TCR beta CDR3 regions were amplified from RNA. With the HTBI primer set, the TCR CDR3 went through a first round of RT-PCR. TCRdb independently ran MiXCR on the multiplex PCR reads; one entry per CDR3 protein. Among some 500,000 distinct CDR3 sequences listed, over 13% were seen once. V was pared by 1 base and J by 4 bases, with 6 bases of the junction left unmatched. Germline V gene data show CDR1 as SGHAT and CDR2 as FQDESV (reference sequence). This CDR3 comprises 16 residues. PBMCs were obtained from 9.5 to 10 ml fresh peripheral blood. Study-wide findings and caveats: A model of 13 V-J features distinguished ophthalmopathy from stable hyperthyroidism.

The chain employs TRBV11-1 and TRBJ2-3; 9 bases are shared with TRBD2. The sequence came from a woman under 30 with Graves' hyperthyroidism. The sample taken for sequencing was blood. As DNA, the CDR3 is TGTGCCAGCAGCTTAGGTGGGACTAGCTGGTCAGATACGCAGTATTTT. It encodes CASSLGGTSWSDTQYF.